The sequence of this T cell receptor (beta chain) was determined in a study of T cell repertoires in cytomegalovirus infection. Study at large: Shared public TCR beta signatures pointed to both CMV infection and a matching HLA type.

Each CDR3 protein is one row after TCRdb ran MiXCR on the reads. Of about 440,000 distinct CDR3 sequences in the sample, approximately 30% were seen once. Only a few counts were recorded for this clonotype. V was clipped by 3 bases and J by 7 bases, with 16 bases between them. This CDR3 is built from 15 residues. CDR1 is LNHDA, CDR2 SQIVND, per germline (reference sequence). V usage is TRBV19 and J usage is TRBJ1-5, with unresolved D. The clonotype was recovered from a human donor in good health (CMV status not recorded). Some clones in this sample may be carry-over from other donors' samples. Sequenced material: PBMCs. CDR3 coding DNA: TGTGCCAGTAGTATGGATACGGCCCACGGGCAGCCCCAGCATTTT. It yields the protein CASSMDTAHGQPQHF.